The rows below give T cell receptor beta chains drawn from one sample of a study of blood T cell repertoires in COVID-19. This table comes from immunoSEQ multiplex PCR, and its TCRdb copy is limited to in-frame clones, with some not included. Of about 240,000 clones listed, roughly four fifths were seen once; the top ten hold roughly 3.2%. The sequencing sample was made of peripheral blood. Receptor source: a woman under 30 with acute or convalescent COVID-19. Each CDR3 is given with its conserved first and last residue. D genes are given only for firm matches. Not all rows give a size; the values are once, few, many and, for expanded clones, a class.

clone_size j_call d_call v_call cdr3_nt cdr3_aa
NA TRBJ2-3 TRBD1 TRBV4-3 TGCGCCAGCAGCCAAGATCCGGGAGGGACAGGGGTGCCAGATACGCAGTATTTT CASSQDPGGTGVPDTQYF
NA TRBJ2-5 TRBD1 TRBV18 TGTGCCAGCTCCTACGGACAGGGAGAGACCCAGTACTTC CASSYGQGETQYF
NA TRBJ1-1 NA TRBV11-3 TGTGCCAGCAGCCCTGGACGGGACAAGGCTGAAGCTTTCTTT CASSPGRDKAEAFF
many TRBJ2-7 NA TRBV7-8 TGTGCCAGCAGCTTAGTAGCCGGGTCGGAGAGTGGGGAGCAGTACTTC CASSLVAGSESGEQYF
NA TRBJ2-1 NA TRBV5-1 TGCGCCAGCAGCTTCACAGGGTACAATGAGCAGTTCTTC CASSFTGYNEQFF
NA TRBJ1-1 NA TRBV19 TGTGCCAGTAGTTACAGGGACGGCTCTGAAGCTTTCTTT CASSYRDGSEAFF
NA TRBJ1-5 NA TRBV21-1 TGTGCCAGCAGCAAAGGGGAGGGGGTTTGTAATCAGCCCCAGCATTTT CASSKGEGVCNQPQHF
NA TRBJ2-1 NA TRBV24-1 TGTGCCACCAGTGACTGGACTAACAATGAGCAGTTCTTC CATSDWTNNEQFF
NA TRBJ2-5 NA TRBV5-8 TGTGCCAGCAGCTGGCAGGGGGAGACCCAGTACTTC CASSWQGETQYF
NA TRBJ2-5 TRBD1 TRBV7-2 TGTGCCAGCAGCTTCCGGGACAGCCAAGAGACCCAGTACTTC CASSFRDSQETQYF
NA TRBJ1-1 TRBD1 TRBV19 TGTGCCAGTAGTCCGAGAACAGGGGGGAACACTGAAGCTTTCTTT CASSPRTGGNTEAFF
NA TRBJ2-7 TRBD1 TRBV5-4 TGTGCCAGCAGCCCCGGGACAGTCTACGAGCAGTACTTC CASSPGTVYEQYF
once TRBJ2-7 TRBD2 TRBV7-2 TGTGCCAGCAGTCCGCGACGCCTAGCGGCGGGACAGTACTTC CASSPRRLAAGQYF
once TRBJ1-4 NA TRBV5-1 TGCGCCAGCAGCGCCATGGGCTCAACTAATGAAAAACTGTTTTTT CASSAMGSTNEKLFF
few TRBJ1-1 NA TRBV12-5 TGTGCTAGTGGTCCCGACAGAAGGAACACTGAAGCTTTCTTT CASGPDRRNTEAFF
NA TRBJ1-2 TRBD1 TRBV23-1 TGCGCCAGCAGGCCCAATGTGGGACAGGCGATTCTCTATGGCTACACCTTC CASRPNVGQAILYGYTF
NA TRBJ1-1 NA TRBV11-1 TGTGCCAGCAGCTCCGTGAGACAACTGAACACTGAAGCTTTCTTT CASSSVRQLNTEAFF
NA TRBJ2-3 TRBD2 TRBV6-1 TGTGCCAGAAGCGAAGAGAAGCGGGAGGCCCAGTACAGTTATTGTCCCACAGATACGCAGTATTTT CARSEEKREAQYSYCPTDTQYF
NA TRBJ1-1 NA TRBV6-1 TGTGCCAGCAGTGAAGTGGGCTCCCGGGATGGTTTCTTT CASSEVGSRDGFF
NA TRBJ1-4 TRBD1 TRBV10-2 TGCGCCAGCTCCCAGGGGGCCCCTGCAACTAATGAAAAACTGTTTTTT CASSQGAPATNEKLFF
NA TRBJ2-5 NA TRBV18 TGTGCCAGCTCACCATCCGCTTACTCCGAACAAGAGACCCAGTACTTC CASSPSAYSEQETQYF
NA TRBJ1-6 TRBD1 TRBV6-2/TRBV6-3 TGTGCCAGCAGTTGGACAGGGGGAATTACTTCACCCCTCCACTTT CASSWTGGITSPLHF
few TRBJ2-7 TRBD2 TRBV30 TGTGCCTGGAGTGCAGGCGGGAGCGGTGGCGAGCAGTACTTC CAWSAGGSGGEQYF
NA TRBJ1-2 TRBD1 TRBV5-1 TGCGCCAGCAGCCAACTAGACAGGGGGCAAGGCTACACCTTC CASSQLDRGQGYTF
NA TRBJ1-5 TRBD1 TRBV5-5 TGTGCCAGCAGCCGGACAGGGGCGATCAATCAGCCCCAGCATTTT CASSRTGAINQPQHF
NA TRBJ2-7 TRBD2 TRBV4-3 TGCGCCAGCAGACAAGGGCTAGCGGGAGAAGTCTACGAGCAGTACTTC CASRQGLAGEVYEQYF
NA TRBJ1-1 TRBD1 TRBV5-1 TGCGCCAGCAGTACCAGGACAGGGGGCACTGAAGCTTTCTTT CASSTRTGGTEAFF
NA TRBJ2-5 NA TRBV5-4 TGTGCCAGCAGCTTGGGTTTCCGGGAGACAGTTTTTGCCCAAGAGACCCAGTACTTC CASSLGFRETVFAQETQYF
NA TRBJ1-5 NA TRBV10-3 TGTGCCACCGCGGACATCGATCAGCCCCAGCATTTT CATADIDQPQHF
NA TRBJ2-5 NA TRBV29-1 TGCAGCGTTGACAGGGGCGGGAGTTCGAAGACCCAGTACTTC CSVDRGGSSKTQYF
NA TRBJ2-7 NA TRBV12-5 TGTGCTAGTGGTCTAGACCTTGGGAGGGAGCAGTACTTC CASGLDLGREQYF
once TRBJ2-7 TRBD1 TRBV19 TGTGCCAGTAGTATGGGGACAGGCTACGAGCAGTACTTC CASSMGTGYEQYF
NA TRBJ2-3 NA TRBV5-1 TGCGCCAGCAGCTGGCTCGACGGAGAAAAGTCAGATACGCAGTATTTT CASSWLDGEKSDTQYF
once TRBJ1-1 TRBD1 TRBV28 TGTGCCAGCAGCTCGACTAACAGGGGATCTGAAGCTTTCTTT CASSSTNRGSEAFF
NA TRBJ1-2 TRBD1 TRBV18 TGTGCCAGCTCACCGCGGACAGGGGATTATGGCTACACCTTC CASSPRTGDYGYTF
many TRBJ2-2 TRBD1 TRBV12-5 TGTGCTAGTGGTCACGGACAGGGGTCGATCACCGGGGAGCTGTTTTTT CASGHGQGSITGELFF
NA TRBJ1-2 NA TRBV27 TGTGCCAGCAGCCCCGACAGGAGCTATGGCTACACCTTC CASSPDRSYGYTF
NA TRBJ2-2 NA TRBV28 TGTGCCACCAGACGGTCTAACACCGGGGAGCTGTTTTTT CATRRSNTGELFF
NA TRBJ1-1 NA TRBV19 TGTGCCAGTAGTGGAGTTTCCATGAACACTGAAGCTTTCTTT CASSGVSMNTEAFF
NA TRBJ1-1 NA TRBV20-1 TGCAGTGCTAGCCAGGGGAATGAAGCTTTCTTT CSASQGNEAFF
NA TRBJ1-2 NA TRBV21-1 TGTGCCAGCAGCAAAGAGGGGTCCTATGGCTACACCTTC CASSKEGSYGYTF
NA TRBJ1-2 NA TRBV3-1/TRBV3-2 TGTGCCAGCAGCCAAGACGGCGGTTATGGCTACACCTTC CASSQDGGYGYTF
NA TRBJ1-1 NA TRBV29-1 TGCAGCGTTGGCCCAGGGGAGGGAACTGAAGCTTTCTTT CSVGPGEGTEAFF
NA TRBJ1-2 TRBD1 TRBV19 TGTGCCAGTAGAGGGACAGGAGTTAACTATGGCTACACCTTC CASRGTGVNYGYTF
NA TRBJ2-6 NA TRBV2 TGTGCCAGCGTGGCAGGACACTCTGGGGCCAACGTCCTGACTTTC CASVAGHSGANVLTF
few TRBJ2-4 TRBD2 TRBV28 TGTGCCAGCAGTTCAACTAGCGTACTAGCCAAAAACATTCAGTACTTC CASSSTSVLAKNIQYF
NA TRBJ1-5 NA TRBV28 TGTGCCAGCAGTTTGACAAGGTGGGCAGAGAAAGATCAGCCCCAGCATTTT CASSLTRWAEKDQPQHF